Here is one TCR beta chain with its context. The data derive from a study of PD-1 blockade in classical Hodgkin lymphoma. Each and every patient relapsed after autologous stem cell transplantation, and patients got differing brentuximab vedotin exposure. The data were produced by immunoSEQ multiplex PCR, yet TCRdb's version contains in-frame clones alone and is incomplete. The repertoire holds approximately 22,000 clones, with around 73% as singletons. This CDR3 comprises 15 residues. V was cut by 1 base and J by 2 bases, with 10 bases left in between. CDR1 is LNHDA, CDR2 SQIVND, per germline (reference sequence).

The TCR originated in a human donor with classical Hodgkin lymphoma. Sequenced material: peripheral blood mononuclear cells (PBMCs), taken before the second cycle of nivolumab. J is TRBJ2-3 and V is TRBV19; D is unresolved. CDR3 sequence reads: CASSIGDTYTDTQYF. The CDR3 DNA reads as TGTGCCAGTAGTATAGGAGACACGTACACAGATACGCAGTATTTT. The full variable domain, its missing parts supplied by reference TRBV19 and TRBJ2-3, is DGGITQSPKYLFRKEGQNVTLSCEQNLNHDAMYWYRQDPGQGLRLIYYSQIVNDFQKGDIAEGYSVSREKKESFPLTVTSAQKNPTAFYLCASSIGDTYTDTQYFGPGTRLTVL.